The 20 T cell receptor beta chains below were found in one sample sequenced in a study of blood T cell repertoires in COVID-19. The protocol was immunoSEQ multiplex PCR, while the TCRdb copy is restricted to in-frame clones and leaves out a portion. Among roughly 380,000 clones listed, roughly 89% were seen once. Material: peripheral blood. The receptors stem from a woman aged 55-70 years with COVID-19, enrolled during active disease.

The chain uses TRBV28 and TRBJ1-2; perhaps TRBD1 as D (6 bases). The CDR3 covers 14 residues. Germline V gene sequence: CDR1 MDHEN, CDR2 SYDVKM. Deletions cut 5 bases from V and 4 bases from J, with 14 bases between. The CDR3 coding sequence is TGTGCCAGCAGTCCCCAGGGGTCTAGCTATGGCTACACCTTC. Translated, it gives CASSPQGSSYGYTF.

This chain links TRBV27 with TRBJ1-5; unclear D gene. Deletions cut 2 bases from V and 4 bases from J, with 6 bases between. The CDR3 length is 13 residues. Germline CDR1 and CDR2: MNHEY and SMNVEV (reference sequence). The CDR3 region is CASSLVRNQPQHF. The CDR3 DNA follows: TGTGCCAGCAGTTTAGTCAGGAATCAGCCCCAGCATTTT.

The genes are TRBV10-1 and TRBJ2-3; D might be TRBD2 (6 bases). CDR1 and CDR2 (germline): WNHNN, SYGVQD (reference sequence). The length of the CDR3 is 14 residues. Trimming removed 2 bases at V and 4 bases at J, with 10 bases between. The CDR3 DNA sequence: TGCGCCAGCAGTGAGGGGGGAGGTCCAGATACGCAGTATTTT. Translated: CASSEGGGPDTQYF.

The sample holds one count of this clone. The CDR3 region is CASSLTDGYTF. CDR3 coding DNA: TGTGCCAGCAGTTTGACAGATGGCTACACCTTC. The V and J genes are TRBV6-6 and TRBJ1-2, with a possible D match to TRBD1 (5 bases). Germline loops: CDR1 MNHNY, CDR2 SVGAGI (reference sequence). The CDR3 extends over 11 amino acids. The germline V and J ends were trimmed by 4 bases and 6 bases, with 6 bases remaining between them.

In the case of this clone: Other nucleotide sequences in the sample specify the same CDR3. The rearrangement links TRBV6-5 to TRBJ1-3, with a weak D call TRBD1 (6 bases). The V end was cut by 5 bases, the J end by 4 bases, with 6 bases between. Germline V CDR1 and CDR2: MNHEY, SVGAGI. This CDR3 is 12 amino acids long. CDR3 nucleotide sequence: TGTGCCAGCAGTACAGGGGGAAACACCATATATTTT. This sequence encodes CASSTGGNTIYF.

The chain joins TRBV3-1 (or the pseudogene TRBV3-2) to TRBJ1-1; a possible D gene is TRBD1 (6 bases). Germline assignment: CDR1 LGHDT and CDR2 YNNKEL (reference sequence). Trimming removed 4 bases from V and 1 base from J, with 10 bases in between. CDR3 length: 14 amino acids. CDR3 sequence: CASSRTATNTEAFF. In nucleotides, the CDR3 is TGTGCCAGCAGCCGGACAGCGACGAACACTGAAGCTTTCTTT.

The rearrangement uses TRBV3-1 (or the pseudogene TRBV3-2) and TRBJ1-2, with D maybe TRBD1 (6 bases). CDR3 length: 13 amino acids. V lost 2 bases to trimming and J lost 7 bases, with 11 bases between them. In germline, CDR1 is LGHDT, CDR2 YNNKEL (reference sequence). The chain's CDR3 is CASSQSGGTGYTF. The CDR3 DNA is TGTGCCAGCAGCCAATCGGGGGGCACTGGCTACACCTTC.

The V call is TRBV18, the J call TRBJ1-3; the D is unclear. The length of the CDR3 is 17 residues. The V gene's germline CDR1 is KGHSH and CDR2 LQKENI. V gave up 4 bases and J gave up 1 base, with 17 bases separating them. CDR3 sequence (DNA): TGTGCCAGCTCACGTCCCCCGAGAGGGAAATCTGGAAACACCATATATTTT. It translates to CASSRPPRGKSGNTIYF.

This clone is a singleton in its sample. In DNA, the CDR3 is TGTGCCAGCAGCCGGACAGGTCGCTCCTACAATGAGCAGTTCTTC. Translation: CASSRTGRSYNEQFF. The V call is TRBV4-2, the J call TRBJ2-1; 7 nucleotides agree with TRBD1. Germline assignment: CDR1 LGHNA and CDR2 YNFKEQ. V trimming: 4 bases; J trimming: 0 bases; junction bases outside the gene matches: 3. The CDR3 consists of 15 residues.

The chain combines TRBV4-2 with TRBJ2-1, with a possible D match to TRBD1 (6 bases). The V gene lost 0 bases and the J gene lost 6 bases, with 12 bases spanning the gap. The CDR3 has 15 residues. Germline assignment: CDR1 LGHNA and CDR2 YNFKEQ. CDR3 nucleotide sequence: TGTGCCAGCAGCCAAGATCAGGGGTTGGTCAATGAGCAGTTCTTC. Amino acids: CASSQDQGLVNEQFF.

The chain couples TRBV7-2 to TRBJ2-7; D is perhaps TRBD1 (5 bases). This CDR3 is 14 amino acids long. Germline CDR1 is SGHTA and CDR2 is FQGNSA. V lost 3 bases to trimming and J lost 4 bases, with 13 bases between them. The CDR3 region is CASSFGLRTYEQYF. Here the CDR3 DNA reads TGTGCCAGCAGCTTTGGCCTGCGGACATACGAGCAGTACTTC.

V gene TRBV3-1 (or the pseudogene TRBV3-2) combines with J gene TRBJ2-5; 10 nucleotides align to TRBD2. V shed 2 bases, J shed 5 bases, and the junction held 5 bases outside the gene matches. The CDR3 extends over 15 amino acids. The germline V gene encodes CDR1 LGHDT and CDR2 YNNKEL (reference sequence). CDR3 sequence reads: CASSQSGGARETQYF. CDR3 DNA: TGTGCCAGCAGCCAAAGCGGGGGGGCCCGGGAGACCCAGTACTTC.

The chain has TRBV2 and TRBJ1-1; TRBD1 is a possible D gene (6 bases). The CDR3 runs to 16 residues. V lost 9 bases to trimming and J lost 11 bases, with 31 bases between them. Germline CDR1 and CDR2: SNHLY and FYNNEI. The CDR3 protein is CASAPGGAGYSRGAFF. The CDR3 coding sequence is TGTGCCAGTGCCCCGGGGGGGGCAGGTTACTCCCGAGGGGCTTTCTTT. The full variable domain, in which reference TRBV2 and TRBJ1-1 provide the parts outside the CDR3, is EPEVTQTPSHQVTQMGQEVILRCVPISNHLYFYWYRQILGQKVEFLVSFYNNEISEKSEIFDDQFSVERPDGSNFTLKIRSTKLEDSAMYFCASAPGGAGYSRGAFFGQGTRLTVV.

The chain is built from TRBV5-6 and TRBJ1-6; 7 bases map to TRBD1. This CDR3 region has 15 residues. The junction had 3 bases not matched to a gene; V was cut back by 0 bases and J by 6 bases. Germline CDR1 and CDR2: SGHDT and YYEEEE. Written as DNA, the CDR3 is TGTGCCAGCAGCTTGGGACAGGGTGGTAATTCACCCCTCCACTTT. This encodes CASSLGQGGNSPLHF.

The V gene is TRBV6-5, the J gene TRBJ1-1, with 9 bases identical to TRBD1. J gave up 7 bases and V 6 bases, and 6 bases lay outside the gene matches. The germline CDR1 and CDR2 sequences are MNHEY and SVGAGI. The CDR3 is 13 amino acids. CDR3 in DNA: TGTGCCAGCAGCCAGGACAGGGGAGGTGAAGCTTTCTTT. It encodes CASSQDRGGEAFF.

The genes are TRBV7-6 and TRBJ1-2, with D unresolved. The length of the CDR3 is 15 residues. Trimming took 3 bases from V and 4 from J, leaving 15 bases between them. Germline V gene lookup returns CDR1 SGHVS and CDR2 FNYEAQ. DNA for the CDR3: TGTGCCAGCAGCTTGGACTTAAATCCCTCCTATGGCTACACCTTC. Protein: CASSLDLNPSYGYTF.

The gene calls are TRBV20-1 and TRBJ2-5, with D uncertain. Between the trimmed V and J ends, which lost 6 bases and 7 bases, there was a span of 9 bases. Germline lookup yields CDR1 DFQATT and CDR2 SNEGSKA (reference sequence). The CDR3 covers 10 residues. CDR3 DNA: TGCAGTGCCAGGATGGGGACCCAGTACTTC. It codes for CSARMGTQYF.

CDR3 sequence: CASSVRDTDLGPQHF. The CDR3 coding sequence is TGTGCCAGCAGCGTCCGGGACACCGATCTTGGGCCCCAGCATTTT. The rearrangement uses TRBV6-5 and TRBJ1-5; possibly TRBD1 for D (6 bases). The CDR3 is 15 residues long. Germline lookup yields CDR1 MNHEY and CDR2 SVGAGI. V was cut by 6 bases and J by 9 bases, with 21 bases left in between.

The chain joins TRBV27 to TRBJ1-2; 7 positions match TRBD1. CDR3 length: 15 residues. J was trimmed by 4 bases and V by 3 bases; bases with no gene match: 8. The germline V gene encodes CDR1 MNHEY and CDR2 SMNVEV (reference sequence). This CDR3 reads CASSFGDRALYGYTF. CDR3 DNA sequence: TGTGCCAGCAGTTTTGGAGACAGGGCCCTCTATGGCTACACCTTC.

This clone has just one count. This CDR3 reads CASSPRDRVTNSPLHF. In DNA, the CDR3 is TGTGCCAGCAGCCCGCGGGACAGGGTGACTAATTCACCCCTCCACTTT. The chain is built from TRBV7-9 and TRBJ1-6; TRBD1 matches at 9 bases. Looked up from germline, CDR1 is SEHNR and CDR2 is FQNEAQ (reference sequence). The CDR3 length is 16 residues. V dropped 5 bases and J dropped 6; count of bases not matched to a gene: 8.